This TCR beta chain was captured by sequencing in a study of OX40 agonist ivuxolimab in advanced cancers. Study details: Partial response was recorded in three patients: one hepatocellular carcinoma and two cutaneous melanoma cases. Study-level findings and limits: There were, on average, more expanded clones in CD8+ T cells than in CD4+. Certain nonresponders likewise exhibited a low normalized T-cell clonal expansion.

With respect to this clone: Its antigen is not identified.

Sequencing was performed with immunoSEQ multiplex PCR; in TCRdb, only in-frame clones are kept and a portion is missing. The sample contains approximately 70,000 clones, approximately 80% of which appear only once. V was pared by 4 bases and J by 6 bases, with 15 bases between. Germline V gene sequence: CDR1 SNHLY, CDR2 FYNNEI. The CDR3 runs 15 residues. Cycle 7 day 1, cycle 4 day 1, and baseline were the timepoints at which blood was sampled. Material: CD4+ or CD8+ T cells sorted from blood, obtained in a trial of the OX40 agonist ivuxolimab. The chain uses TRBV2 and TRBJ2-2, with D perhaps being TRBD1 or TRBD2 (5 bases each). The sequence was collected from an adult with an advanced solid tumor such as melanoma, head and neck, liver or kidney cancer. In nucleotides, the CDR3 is TGTGCCAGCAGTGGAGGGGACCCTCTGCCCGGGGAGCTGTTTTTT. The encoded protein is CASSGGDPLPGELFF.